Sequencing of this TCR beta chain was carried out in a study of shared clonotypes between healthy human individuals. Across the study: The people who gave samples were a couple of women and a few men aged 18 to 49. Findings and caveats of the study: Collection of samples was limited to blood; tissue repertoires likely differ.

A word on this clone: The antigen remains unidentified.

Germline CDR1 SEHNR, CDR2 FQNEAQ (reference sequence). The CDR3 has 17 residues. The V segment lost 4 bases and the J segment 1 base; nucleotides outside the gene matches: 9. For every subset, genomic DNA was evenly distributed across several immunoSEQ plates. The unsorted PBMC replicate PCRs were performed with roughly 300 ng DNA, 30,000 to 35,000 T cell genomes. Sequenced by immunoSEQ multiplex PCR; TCRdb stores in-frame clones only, minus some. This sample yields about 460,000 clones, of which roughly three quarters are seen a single time; around 13% belongs to the top ten. The sequencing sample was made of PBMCs. The chain uses TRBV7-9 and TRBJ2-3, with 9 bases that match TRBD1. The clonotype originates from a middle-aged woman in good health. Some clones in this sample may be carry-over from other donors' samples. The CDR3 DNA reads as TGTGCCAGCAGCTCCCGTTGGGACAGGGCGGGCACAGATACGCAGTATTTT. Protein: CASSSRWDRAGTDTQYF.